These 20 T cell receptor beta chains share one sample of origin, sequenced in a study of blood T cell repertoires in COVID-19. Repertoires were generated with immunoSEQ multiplex PCR, while TCRdb's copy carries only in-frame clones and drops some. Among some 450,000 clones listed, approximately 90% were seen once. Sequencing was done on a sample of peripheral blood. The receptors originated from a man younger than 35 with COVID-19, enrolled during active disease.

CDR3 region: CASIDRGTGELFF. Written as DNA, the CDR3 is TGTGCCAGTATTGACCGGGGAACCGGGGAGCTGTTTTTT. This chain links TRBV19 with TRBJ2-2, with D possibly matching TRBD2 (5 bases). The CDR3 extends over 13 amino acids. Germline CDR1 LNHDA, CDR2 SQIVND (reference sequence). Trimming shortened V by 7 bases and J by 5 bases, and 11 bases separated the two germline ends.

The genes are TRBV30 and TRBJ2-7; D is possibly TRBD2 (5 bases). Germline V CDR1 and CDR2: GTSNPN, SVGIG (reference sequence). V lost 0 bases and J lost 3, with 12 bases in between. This CDR3 has 14 amino acids. CDR3 nucleotides: TGTGCCTGGAGTGTCTTCGAGCGGCACTACGAGCAGTACTTC. Translation gives CAWSVFERHYEQYF.

This clone has a single count. The chain carries TRBV5-6 and TRBJ1-6; no clear D. CDR3 length: 14 residues. V lost 2 bases, J lost 10 bases, and 13 bases lay in between. Per the germline V gene, CDR1 is SGHDT and CDR2 is YYEEEE. The CDR3 region has the DNA TGTGCCAGCAGCTTTTCGGGGAGAGGGTCACCCCTCCACTTT. Amino acid sequence: CASSFSGRGSPLHF.

This rearrangement joins TRBV12-3 or TRBV12-4 to TRBJ1-1, with D possibly matching TRBD1 (5 bases). The CDR3 is 11 amino acids. V dropped 1 base and J dropped 8 bases, with 5 bases sitting between them. The CDR3 reads CASSLGQEAFF. Here the CDR3 DNA reads TGTGCCAGCAGTTTAGGACAGGAAGCTTTCTTT.

V usage is TRBV7-9 and J usage is TRBJ2-3; D gene ambiguous. This CDR3 is built from 13 residues. The V gene's germline CDR1 is SEHNR and CDR2 FQNEAQ (reference sequence). With 0 bases removed from V and 5 bases from J, the gap between germline ends came to 6 bases. This CDR3 reads CASSLANRDTQYF. CDR3 nucleotide sequence: TGTGCCAGCAGCTTAGCCAATAGAGATACGCAGTATTTT.

The chain employs TRBV5-6 and TRBJ2-7; TRBD2 matches at 11 bases. V shed 4 bases, J shed 0 bases, and the junction held 9 bases outside the gene matches. Germline CDR1 SGHDT, CDR2 YYEEEE. This CDR3 is 17 amino acids long. This CDR3 is CASSGDGLAGISYEQYF. The CDR3 region has the DNA TGTGCCAGCAGCGGTGACGGACTAGCGGGTATCTCCTACGAGCAGTACTTC. The full variable domain, completed using reference TRBV5-6 and TRBJ2-7, is DAGVTQSPTHLIKTRGQQVTLRCSPKSGHDTVSWYQQALGQGPQFIFQYYEEEERQRGNFPDRFSGHQFPNYSSELNVNALLLGDSALYLCASSGDGLAGISYEQYFGPGTRLTVT.

A single count supports this clone. The rearrangement links TRBV7-9 to TRBJ1-2, with D unresolved. Trimming took 7 bases from V and 3 from J, leaving 12 bases between them. Per the germline V gene, CDR1 is SEHNR and CDR2 is FQNEAQ (reference sequence). The CDR3 extends over 13 amino acids. Here the CDR3 reads CASIGKRHYGYTF. The CDR3 DNA reads TGTGCCAGCATCGGGAAACGACACTATGGCTACACCTTC.

The rearrangement uses TRBV5-1 and TRBJ2-1, with D possibly TRBD1 on 5 matching bases. V lost 0 bases and J 8 bases, leaving 12 bases between the germline ends. Germline lookup yields CDR1 SGHRS and CDR2 YFSETQ. This CDR3 is 14 amino acids long. CDR3 residues: CASSLGGFLDEQFF. In DNA form, the CDR3 reads TGCGCCAGCAGCTTGGGGGGCTTCCTGGATGAGCAGTTCTTC.

This clone was counted only a few times. The J gene is TRBJ1-5, the V gene TRBV19; 9 positions agree with TRBD1. CDR3 length equals 11 residues. CDR1 is LNHDA, CDR2 SQIVND, per germline (reference sequence). V shed 6 bases and J 10 bases; nucleotides not matched to a gene: 1. The CDR3: CASRGQGPQHF. CDR3 DNA sequence: TGTGCCAGTAGGGGACAGGGACCCCAGCATTTT.

The rearrangement links TRBV14 to TRBJ1-2; no reliable D call. Between the trimmed V and J ends, which lost 0 bases and 8 bases, there was a span of 10 bases. CDR3 length: 13 amino acids. CDR1 and CDR2 from the germline V gene are SGHDN and FVKESK. This CDR3 reads CASSQDWRAGYTF. CDR3 bases: TGTGCCAGCAGCCAAGATTGGAGGGCCGGCTACACCTTC. Combining the CDR3 with reference TRBV14 and TRBJ1-2 gives the whole variable domain EAGVTQFPSHSVIEKGQTVTLRCDPISGHDNLYWYRRVMGKEIKFLLHFVKESKQDESGMPNNRFLAERTGGTYSTLKVQPAELEDSGVYFCASSQDWRAGYTFGSGTRLTVV.

With respect to this clone: Other DNA sequences in this sample translate to the same CDR3. The chain combines TRBV12-3 or TRBV12-4 with TRBJ2-5, with TRBD2 as a possible D gene (5 bases). CDR3 size: 13 residues. With 0 bases removed from V and 4 bases from J, the gap between germline ends came to 6 bases. The CDR3 DNA sequence: TGTGCCAGCAGTTTAGCACGGGGAGAGACCCAGTACTTC. Translating it yields CASSLARGETQYF.

The chain joins TRBV2 to TRBJ2-1; the D is unclear. The CDR3 has 12 amino acids. V shed 7 bases and J shed 9 bases, with 13 bases lying between them. Germline V lookup: CDR1 SNHLY, CDR2 FYNNEI. CDR3 region: CASTLEAGEQFF. CDR3 bases: TGTGCCAGCACCCTAGAAGCCGGTGAGCAGTTCTTC.

J is TRBJ2-7 and V is TRBV6-4; D possibly corresponds to TRBD1 (5 bases). The V and J ends lost 6 bases and 6 bases respectively, with 18 bases between them. CDR1 is MRHNA and CDR2 is SNTAGT in the germline V gene. The CDR3 totals 14 residues. CDR3 loop: CASRGTGPLGEQYF. The CDR3 bases are TGTGCCAGCAGGGGCACAGGACCGCTAGGCGAGCAGTACTTC.

The chain couples TRBV7-9 to TRBJ1-6; TRBD1 aligns across 8 bases. CDR1 is SEHNR and CDR2 is FQNEAQ in the germline V gene (reference sequence). The CDR3 extends over 13 amino acids. J lost 14 bases, V lost 5 bases, and 8 bases had no gene match. CDR3 region: CASSLGQGGSLHF. The CDR3 DNA is TGTGCCAGCAGCCTAGGACAGGGAGGTTCCCTCCACTTT.

V usage is TRBV6-5 and J usage is TRBJ1-3, with 7 nucleotides matching TRBD1. The germline V gene encodes CDR1 MNHEY and CDR2 SVGAGI. The V and J ends lost 7 bases and 4 bases, in that order; junction bases with no gene match: 4. The CDR3 length is 13 residues. The CDR3 DNA reads as TGTGCCAGCACGACAGGGTCAGGAAACACCATATATTTT. Its translation: CASTTGSGNTIYF.

The chain uses TRBV27 and TRBJ2-1; TRBD2 might be the D (5 bases). There are 19 residues in the CDR3. In germline, CDR1 is MNHEY, CDR2 SMNVEV (reference sequence). Trimming left V 6 bases short and J 9 bases short, with 33 bases between. The CDR3 reads CASRPEAIVTFNLFGEQFF. The CDR3 DNA reads as TGTGCCAGCAGACCGGAGGCGATAGTCACATTCAACCTTTTCGGTGAGCAGTTCTTC.

This clone was seen only once. The CDR3 here is CASSVGGDTSNQPQHF. The CDR3 nucleotides are TGTGCCAGCAGCGTAGGAGGGGACACTAGCAATCAGCCCCAGCATTTT. The gene calls are TRBV9 and TRBJ1-5, with D perhaps matching TRBD1 (6 bases). In germline, CDR1 is SGDLS, CDR2 YYNGEE. V dropped 0 bases and J dropped 0 bases, with 10 bases sitting between them. The CDR3 extends over 16 amino acids.

This chain uses TRBV6-5 with TRBJ1-1; D not resolved. The germline V gene has CDR1 MNHEY and CDR2 SVGAGI. Trimming took 3 bases from V and 8 from J, leaving 10 bases between them. The CDR3 consists of 12 residues. In DNA, the CDR3 is TGTGCCAGCAGTTATCCTAGAGGAGAAGCTTTCTTT. Translation: CASSYPRGEAFF.

The chain carries TRBV13 and TRBJ2-7; D possibly corresponds to TRBD1 (6 bases). Germline CDR1 PRHDT, CDR2 FYEKMQ (reference sequence). The CDR3 runs to 14 residues. The V gene lost 0 bases and the J gene lost 3 bases, with 9 bases spanning the gap. This chain's CDR3 is CASSLGGANYEQYF. Written as DNA, the CDR3 is TGTGCCAGCAGCTTAGGGGGGGCCAACTACGAGCAGTACTTC. The variable domain in full, completed from reference TRBV13 and TRBJ2-7, reads AAGVIQSPRHLIKEKRETATLKCYPIPRHDTVYWYQQGPGQDPQFLISFYEKMQSDKGSIPDRFSAQQFSDYHSELNMSSLELGDSALYFCASSLGGANYEQYFGPGTRLTVT.

Of note for this clone: This same CDR3 is encoded by further DNA sequences in the sample. The genes are TRBV9 and TRBJ2-3, with 13 bases identical to TRBD2. The CDR3 consists of 16 residues. The trim removed 2 bases at V and 1 base at J, leaving 1 base unmatched. Looked up from germline, CDR1 is SGDLS and CDR2 is YYNGEE. The CDR3 DNA sequence: TGTGCCAGCAGCGTTGGGACTAGCGGGGGCACAGATACGCAGTATTTT. Translated: CASSVGTSGGTDTQYF.